This is a list of T cell receptor beta chains from one sample in a study of shared clonotypes between healthy human individuals. Clones were sequenced by immunoSEQ multiplex PCR, and TCRdb holds only the in-frame ones, with some missing. The sample consists of around 610,000 clones, 90% to 97% of them appearing once. The specimen sequenced was naive CD8+ T cells sorted from blood. These receptors were obtained from a woman aged 25 to 45 in good health. Each CDR3 is given with its conserved first and last residue. Each record gives: CDR3 DNA, CDR3 protein, V gene, J gene, D gene, clone size. The D gene is left open where the match is weak. The size field is filled for only some rows; it gives once, few, many or a size class.

TGCAGCGTTCTGGGGGTAACTGAAGCTTTCTTT	CSVLGVTEAFF	TRBV29-1	TRBJ1-1	.	.
TGTGCCAGCAGTTACTTCTGGAGTTACGAGCAGTACTTC	CASSYFWSYEQYF	TRBV6-6	TRBJ2-7	.	.
TGTGCCAGCAACCGAAGAGTCCGGGGATTGAACACTGAAGCTTTCTTT	CASNRRVRGLNTEAFF	TRBV27	TRBJ1-1	.	.
TGTGCCAGCAGAGAACTAGCGGAGCCTAGCACAGATACGCAGTATTTT	CASRELAEPSTDTQYF	TRBV6-1	TRBJ2-3	TRBD2	.
TGTGCCAGCAGACTTTACGGTGGAAACAACACCGGGGAGCTGTTTTTT	CASRLYGGNNTGELFF	TRBV27	TRBJ2-2	.	.
TGTGCCAGCAGCTTAGAAGGTGGCGGGAGGGGGATTATGGACTCCTACAATGAGCAGTTCTTC	CASSLEGGGRGIMDSYNEQFF	TRBV13	TRBJ2-1	TRBD2	.
TGCGCCAGCAGCCTACATGAGAGCAATCAGCCCCAGCATTTT	CASSLHESNQPQHF	TRBV4-1	TRBJ1-5	.	.
TGCAGCGTTGAGGGGTCTGGAAACACCATATATTTT	CSVEGSGNTIYF	TRBV29-1	TRBJ1-3	.	.
TGTGCCAGCAGCTTGGTGAACAGCCCGAACACCGGGGAGCTGTTTTTT	CASSLVNSPNTGELFF	TRBV5-6	TRBJ2-2	.	.
TGTGCCAGCAGTTTCCGGGACAGGGAAGCCACTGAAGCTTTCTTT	CASSFRDREATEAFF	TRBV6-5	TRBJ1-1	TRBD1	.
TGTGCCAGCAGTTTGCAGACTGGGATCGGCACAGATACGCAGTATTTT	CASSLQTGIGTDTQYF	TRBV27	TRBJ2-3	.	.
TGCGCCAGCAGTCTGGGACAGGGGCCCCTGGGCCACTCTGGAAACACCATATATTTT	CASSLGQGPLGHSGNTIYF	TRBV23-1	TRBJ1-3	TRBD1	.
TGTGCCAGCAGTGCAGGGGCGAATCTCAACGAGCAGTACTTC	CASSAGANLNEQYF	TRBV6-6	TRBJ2-7	.	few
TGTGCCAGCAGCCACCACCCGGGACTAGCCTATGAGCAGTTCTTC	CASSHHPGLAYEQFF	TRBV7-9	TRBJ2-1	TRBD2	.
TGTGCCAGCAGTTATATCGGAGACACCGGGGAGCTGTTTTTT	CASSYIGDTGELFF	TRBV6-5	TRBJ2-2	.	.
TGTGCCAGCAGCGTAGTCGACAGCTCCTACGAGCAGTACTTC	CASSVVDSSYEQYF	TRBV9	TRBJ2-7	.	.
TGTGCCAGCAGTGACAGGGGCTACGAGCAGTACTTC	CASSDRGYEQYF	TRBV6-1	TRBJ2-7	.	.
TGCGCCAGCAGCCGCCCCGTGGAAAACGAGAAGTACTTC	CASSRPVENEKYF	TRBV4-1	TRBJ2-7	.	.
TGTGCCAGCAGCTTGGGGGGAGACTCCTATGGCTACACCTTC	CASSLGGDSYGYTF	TRBV5-4	TRBJ1-2	.	once
TGCGCCAGCAGCTTGGCCGGAGGATCTGAAGCTTTCTTT	CASSLAGGSEAFF	TRBV5-1	TRBJ1-1	.	.
TGTGCCAGCAGCTCCGGACAGGGTTACGAGCAGTACTTC	CASSSGQGYEQYF	TRBV11-2	TRBJ2-7	TRBD1	.
TGTGCCAGCAGCCAAGGGACATTTAGCACAGATACGCAGTATTTT	CASSQGTFSTDTQYF	TRBV28	TRBJ2-3	.	.
TGTGCCAGCAGTCGTTCCTACAATGAGCAGTTCTTC	CASSRSYNEQFF	TRBV27	TRBJ2-1	.	.